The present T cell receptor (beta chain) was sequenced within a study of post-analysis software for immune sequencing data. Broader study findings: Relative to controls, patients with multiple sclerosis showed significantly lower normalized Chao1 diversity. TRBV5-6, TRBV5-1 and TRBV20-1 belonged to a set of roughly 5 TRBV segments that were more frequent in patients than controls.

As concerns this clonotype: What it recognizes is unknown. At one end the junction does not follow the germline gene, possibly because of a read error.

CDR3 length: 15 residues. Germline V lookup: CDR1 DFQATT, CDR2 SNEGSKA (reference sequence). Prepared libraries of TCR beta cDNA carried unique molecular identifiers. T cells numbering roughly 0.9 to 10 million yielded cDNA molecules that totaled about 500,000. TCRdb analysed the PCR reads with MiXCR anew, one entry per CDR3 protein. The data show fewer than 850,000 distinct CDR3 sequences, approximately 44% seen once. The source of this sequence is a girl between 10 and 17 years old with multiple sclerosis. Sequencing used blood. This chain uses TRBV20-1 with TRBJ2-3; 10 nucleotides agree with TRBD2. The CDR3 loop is CSANPSGGYTDTKYF. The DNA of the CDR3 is TGCAGTGCAAATCCTAGCGGGGGATACACAGATACGAAGTATTTT.